Presented here are 6 T cell receptor beta chains from one specimen sequenced in a study of OX40 agonist ivuxolimab in advanced cancers. Libraries were prepared by immunoSEQ multiplex PCR; TCRdb keeps only in-frame clonotypes and omits some of them. The table records approximately 69,000 clones, around four fifths of them present only once. Sequenced material: CD4+ or CD8+ T cells sorted from blood, taken in a trial of the OX40 agonist ivuxolimab. The receptor set was obtained from an adult with an advanced solid tumor such as melanoma, head and neck, liver or kidney cancer.

The chain is built from TRBV28 and TRBJ2-1; 12 nucleotides line up with TRBD2. The J segment lost 7 bases and the V segment lost 6 bases, leaving 7 bases of the junction unmatched. This CDR3 has 15 amino acids. Germline values: CDR1 MDHEN, CDR2 SYDVKM. CDR3 bases: TGTGCCAGCAGCCGGACTAGCGGGGAAAGTAATGAGCAGTTCTTC. Translation: CASSRTSGESNEQFF.

The chain is built from TRBV28 and TRBJ1-1; weak D call: TRBD1 (5 bases). The CDR3 consists of 19 residues. Looked up from germline, CDR1 is MDHEN and CDR2 is SYDVKM. V was shortened by 5 bases and J by 3 bases, with 28 bases between the two germline ends. CDR3 loop: CASSLNRGPGTALDTEAFF. DNA for the CDR3: TGTGCCAGCAGTCTTAATCGGGGTCCGGGGACGGCTTTGGACACTGAAGCTTTCTTT.

The J gene is TRBJ2-3, the V gene TRBV13; unclear D gene. V lost 5 bases to trimming and J lost 2 bases, with 14 bases between them. Germline CDR1 reads PRHDT; CDR2 reads FYEKMQ (reference sequence). The CDR3 spans 15 residues. In DNA, the CDR3 is TGTGCCAGCAGCCCCTCGCTAGGTTCCACAGATACGCAGTATTTT. Protein sequence: CASSPSLGSTDTQYF.

V gene TRBV5-4 combines with J gene TRBJ2-2; D tentatively reads TRBD1 or TRBD2 (5 bases each). CDR3 length equals 15 residues. V lost 5 bases and J lost 3, with 14 bases in between. Germline CDR1 reads SGHNT; CDR2 reads YYREEE (reference sequence). CDR3 region: CASSLIGADTGELFF. Here the CDR3 DNA reads TGTGCCAGCAGTCTTATCGGGGCGGACACCGGGGAGCTGTTTTTT.

The V call is TRBV18, the J call TRBJ2-5, with D possibly called TRBD1 or TRBD2 (6 bases each). The CDR3 covers 15 residues. CDR1 and CDR2 (germline): KGHSH, LQKENI. V lost 4 bases and J 2 bases, leaving 14 bases between the germline ends. As DNA, the CDR3 is TGTGCCAGCTCACAGCGGCAGGGGACTCAAGAGACCCAGTACTTC. It codes for CASSQRQGTQETQYF.

The chain recombines TRBV10-1 with TRBJ2-2; TRBD1 is a possible D gene (5 bases). CDR3 length equals 13 residues. Germline lookup yields CDR1 WNHNN and CDR2 SYGVQD (reference sequence). V lost 7 bases and J lost 2, with 8 bases in between. CDR3 sequence (DNA): TGCGCCAGCAAGGACACCAACACCGGGGAGCTGTTTTTT. This encodes CASKDTNTGELFF.